This T cell receptor (beta chain) is from a study of T cell repertoires in cytomegalovirus infection. On the study more broadly: Shared public TCR beta signatures pointed to both CMV infection and a matching HLA type. Regarding the study as a whole: Individuals carrying CMV plus the relevant HLA were identified by cumulative frequency of public TCR beta families. Ex vivo responses were dominated by HLA-C-restricted CMV-specific TCR beta clonotypes.

CDR3 size: 14 residues. CDR1 SGHNT and CDR2 YENEEA come from the germline V gene. Trimming cost V 1 base and J 7 bases, with 11 bases left between them. This clonotype was seen repeatedly, ten times or more. The antigen remains undetermined. TCRdb re-analysed the reads in MiXCR, keeping a single row per CDR3 protein. The table lists around 260,000 distinct CDR3 sequences, approximately 9% of them singletons. The V gene is TRBV11-3, the J gene TRBJ2-4, with D perhaps given as TRBD1 or TRBD2 (6 bases each). The TCR originated in a human donor in good health (CMV status not recorded). Some clones in this sample may be carry-over from other donors' samples. The specimen was PBMCs. The CDR3: CASSLAGAGNIQYF. In nucleotides, the CDR3 is TGTGCCAGCAGCTTAGCGGGGGCGGGGAACATTCAGTACTTC.